One sample yielded the 24 T cell receptor beta chains listed below, sequenced in a study of shared clonotypes between healthy human individuals (dated by TCRdb to 2020 to 2022). CD8 naive samples were obtained by positive selection for CCR7 among CD45RO-negative cells, yielding a CD45RA+CCR7+ population from which TemRA cells were excluded. Receptors were amplified or captured by the immunoSEQ multiplex PCR assay. Sourced from immuneACCESS, this table was stored by TCRdb with only in-frame sequences that have V and J called. A share of the clones is absent; for the studies checked, an unresolved V gene accounts for under half, and the remainder has no known explanation. The sample table shows nearly 600,000 clones, and over 95% are seen once. The ten largest account for around 0.11% of the sample. Source material: naive CD8+ T cells sorted from blood. In light of the paper, this sample's cell subset or site label describes: CD45RA+CCR7+. The receptors stem from a woman in her twenties or thirties in good health.

The chain couples TRBV6-5 to TRBJ2-5, with 8 positions matching TRBD2. With V trimmed by 6 bases and J by 5 bases, 8 bases remained unmatched. The CDR3 is 14 residues long. Per germline, CDR1 MNHEY and CDR2 SVGAGI. The CDR3 DNA follows: TGTGCCAGCAGCCGGCGGGAGGAGAGCGAGACCCAGTACTTC. Its protein is CASSRREESETQYF.

The chain couples TRBV7-9 to TRBJ2-5, with D uncertain. The CDR3 is 12 amino acids. Trimming took 2 bases from V and 5 from J, leaving 6 bases between them. Germline CDR1 reads SEHNR; CDR2 reads FQNEAQ (reference sequence). The CDR3 nucleotides are TGTGCCAGCAGCTTAATCGTGGAGACCCAGTACTTC. It encodes CASSLIVETQYF. The variable domain in full, completed from reference TRBV7-9 and TRBJ2-5, reads DTGVSQNPRHKITKRGQNVTFRCDPISEHNRLYWYRQTLGQGPEFLTYFQNEAQLEKSRLLSDRFSAERPKGSFSTLEIQRTEQGDSAMYLCASSLIVETQYFGPGTRLLVL.

Worth noting for this clone: Different DNA sequences within this sample yield the same CDR3. This chain connects TRBV6-5 to TRBJ2-7; D remains ambiguous. Germline V gene data show CDR1 as MNHEY and CDR2 as SVGAGI. V lost 4 bases to trimming and J lost 2 bases, with 6 bases between them. The CDR3 covers 12 residues. CDR3 bases: TGTGCCAGCAGTTCCTTAACCTACGAGCAGTACTTC. Its protein is CASSSLTYEQYF.

The rearrangement joins TRBV2 to TRBJ2-1; 9 positions agree with TRBD2. V lost 11 bases and J lost 0; bases outside the gene matches: 11. Germline values: CDR1 SNHLY, CDR2 FYNNEI. The CDR3 length is 16 residues. In DNA, the CDR3 is TGTGCCCTCGAGGGGGTAGCGGGGGACTCCTACAATGAGCAGTTCTTC. It encodes CALEGVAGDSYNEQFF.

This clone was seen only a few times. The chain has TRBV19 and TRBJ2-7; either TRBD1 or TRBD2 may supply D (5 bases each). Germline assignment: CDR1 LNHDA and CDR2 SQIVND (reference sequence). V was pared by 3 bases and J by 5 bases, with 17 bases between. This CDR3 is built from 15 residues. Here the CDR3 reads CASSMGVGAQHEQYF. As DNA, the CDR3 is TGTGCCAGTAGTATGGGGGTAGGAGCTCAACACGAGCAGTACTTC. The whole variable domain, remainder taken from reference TRBV19 and TRBJ2-7, is DGGITQSPKYLFRKEGQNVTLSCEQNLNHDAMYWYRQDPGQGLRLIYYSQIVNDFQKGDIAEGYSVSREKKESFPLTVTSAQKNPTAFYLCASSMGVGAQHEQYFGPGTRLTVT.

The chain has TRBV7-9 and TRBJ1-1; no firm D call. The CDR3 totals 15 residues. V was trimmed by 2 bases and J by 1 base, leaving 11 bases between them. Germline CDR1 SEHNR, CDR2 FQNEAQ (reference sequence). The CDR3 is CASSLYHGGNTEAFF. DNA for the CDR3: TGTGCCAGCAGCTTATACCACGGAGGGAACACTGAAGCTTTCTTT.

The chain is built from TRBV27 and TRBJ2-7; D may be TRBD1 or TRBD2 (5 bases each). CDR3 length: 14 residues. V was clipped by 5 bases and J by 7 bases, with 18 bases between them. CDR1 MNHEY and CDR2 SMNVEV come from the germline V gene (reference sequence). The CDR3 nucleotides are TGTGCCAGCAGTCTTATGGGACCAACGGGGGAGCAGTACTTC. Protein product: CASSLMGPTGEQYF.

The CDR3 protein is CASGLSGTGGVPGELFF. The CDR3 bases are TGTGCTAGTGGTTTGTCCGGGACAGGGGGAGTTCCAGGGGAGCTGTTTTTT. The chain has TRBV12-5 and TRBJ2-2, with 11 bases lining up with TRBD1. Germline CDR1 LGHNT, CDR2 FRNRAP. This CDR3 has 17 residues. Germline trimming cut 2 bases from V and 8 bases from J; bases unmatched to any gene: 10.

The V gene is TRBV11-2, the J gene TRBJ2-3, with 9 bases lining up with TRBD2. The length of the CDR3 is 17 residues. Germline trimming cut 4 bases from V and 4 bases from J; bases unmatched to any gene: 12. Per germline, CDR1 SGHAT and CDR2 FQNNGV. In DNA, the CDR3 is TGTGCCAGCAGCTCACGACAAGCGGGAGGTGGGTCAGATACGCAGTATTTT. Protein product: CASSSRQAGGGSDTQYF.

The sample holds one count of this clone. The gene calls are TRBV5-6 and TRBJ2-3, with 8 positions matching TRBD2. V shed 6 bases, J shed 2 bases, and the junction held 11 bases outside the gene matches. Germline V CDR1 and CDR2: SGHDT, YYEEEE. The CDR3 covers 16 residues. In DNA form, the CDR3 reads TGTGCCAGCACCACCGGGAGGGCAGGGTACACAGATACGCAGTATTTT. Protein: CASTTGRAGYTDTQYF.

The V call is TRBV29-1, the J call TRBJ2-7; TRBD2 agrees at 12 bases. Trimming took 1 base from V and 4 from J; bases not matched to a gene: 2. CDR1 and CDR2 from the germline V gene are SQVTM and ANQGSEA. CDR3 length: 14 residues. The CDR3 reads CSVEGLAGEYEQYF. CDR3 nucleotide sequence: TGCAGCGTTGAAGGACTAGCGGGAGAATACGAGCAGTACTTC.

The rearrangement links TRBV7-9 to TRBJ2-1, with D possibly called TRBD1 or TRBD2 (5 bases each). V lost 5 bases, J lost 14 bases, and 19 bases lay in between. This CDR3 is built from 13 residues. Germline V gene sequence: CDR1 SEHNR, CDR2 FQNEAQ (reference sequence). DNA for the CDR3: TGTGCCAGCAGCGGGGGACCTTCTCTTTGGGAGTTCTTC. It specifies CASSGGPSLWEFF.

The gene calls are TRBV19 and TRBJ2-7; D is perhaps TRBD1 or TRBD2 (6 bases each). The CDR3 extends over 15 amino acids. The germline V gene encodes CDR1 LNHDA and CDR2 SQIVND (reference sequence). Trimming left V 3 bases short and J 2 bases short, with 14 bases between. The CDR3 DNA reads TGTGCCAGTAGTATTAAGGGGGGTCCTCCCTACGAGCAGTACTTC. The encoded protein is CASSIKGGPPYEQYF.

The rearrangement joins TRBV27 to TRBJ2-1; D is unresolved. V lost 1 base and J 2 bases, leaving 15 bases between the germline ends. CDR3 length equals 17 residues. CDR1 and CDR2 (germline): MNHEY, SMNVEV (reference sequence). DNA of the CDR3: TGTGCCAGCAGTTTATTGAGAGCCCAGACACCCTACAATGAGCAGTTCTTC. Translation: CASSLLRAQTPYNEQFF.

Of note for this clone: Distinct nucleotide sequences in the sample also encode this CDR3. This chain uses TRBV27 with TRBJ2-7, with TRBD1 matching 9 bases. Germline loops: CDR1 MNHEY, CDR2 SMNVEV (reference sequence). J gave up 2 bases and V 6 bases, and 5 bases lay outside the gene matches. This CDR3 is built from 14 residues. Here the CDR3 reads CASSAGTGTYEQYF. The CDR3 DNA reads TGTGCCAGCAGCGCTGGGACAGGGACCTACGAGCAGTACTTC.

This clone occurred once. The CDR3 coding sequence is TGCAGCGTTGAAGATCCGGGACTAGCGGGGATATACAATGAGCAGTTCTTC. Encoded protein: CSVEDPGLAGIYNEQFF. The J gene is TRBJ2-1, the V gene TRBV29-1; TRBD2 agrees at 13 bases. Germline trimming cut 0 bases from V and 4 bases from J; bases unmatched to any gene: 6. Looked up from germline, CDR1 is SQVTM and CDR2 is ANQGSEA. CDR3 size: 17 residues.

The chain links TRBV5-6 to TRBJ2-7, with D unclear. The CDR3 has 13 residues. Germline CDR1 reads SGHDT; CDR2 reads YYEEEE. Trimming removed 4 bases from V and 5 bases from J, with 13 bases in between. CDR3 nucleotides: TGTGCCAGCAGCCAATTCGGACCGGACGAGCAGTACTTC. Protein product: CASSQFGPDEQYF. Complete variable domain (other parts from reference TRBV5-6 and TRBJ2-7): DAGVTQSPTHLIKTRGQQVTLRCSPKSGHDTVSWYQQALGQGPQFIFQYYEEEERQRGNFPDRFSGHQFPNYSSELNVNALLLGDSALYLCASSQFGPDEQYFGPGTRLTVT.

The genes are TRBV9 and TRBJ1-4; D gene ambiguous. V was trimmed by 5 bases and J by 7 bases, leaving 18 bases between them. The V gene's germline CDR1 is SGDLS and CDR2 YYNGEE. This CDR3 region has 15 residues. The CDR3 DNA reads TGTGCCAGCAGTCTTGGCCGTCCCGGGAGTGAAAAACTGTTTTTT. Its protein product is CASSLGRPGSEKLFF.

This chain connects TRBV14 to TRBJ2-1; the D is unclear. The CDR3 has 13 amino acids. Germline V lookup: CDR1 SGHDN, CDR2 FVKESK. V lost 0 bases, J lost 4 bases, and 4 bases lay in between. The chain's CDR3 is CASSQDEYNEQFF. CDR3 nucleotides: TGTGCCAGCAGCCAAGACGAGTACAATGAGCAGTTCTTC.

The chain employs TRBV10-3 and TRBJ1-5; TRBD1 aligns across 7 bases. Germline V CDR1 and CDR2: ENHRY, SYGVKD. V shed 0 bases, J shed 0 bases, and the junction held 11 bases outside the gene matches. There are 19 residues in the CDR3. CDR3 amino acids: CAISESGTDLFNSNQPQHF. The CDR3 bases are TGTGCCATCAGTGAGTCAGGGACAGATCTTTTTAATAGCAATCAGCCCCAGCATTTT.

J is TRBJ2-1 and V is TRBV7-8; TRBD2 matches at 9 bases. There are 15 residues in the CDR3. J lost 7 bases, V lost 0 bases, and 4 bases had no gene match. Germline CDR1 reads SGHVS; CDR2 reads FQNEAQ. The CDR3 DNA follows: TGTGCCAGCAGCTTAGCTAGCGGGAGAGTTAATGAGCAGTTCTTC. Amino acids: CASSLASGRVNEQFF.

This sequence joins TRBV7-9 and TRBJ2-7, with D possibly matching TRBD1 (5 bases). Germline assignment: CDR1 SEHNR and CDR2 FQNEAQ (reference sequence). This CDR3 is 13 amino acids long. Trimming removed 8 bases from V and 1 base from J, with 12 bases in between. CDR3 sequence: CASGFGHSYEQYF. CDR3 coding DNA: TGTGCCAGCGGTTTCGGACATTCCTACGAGCAGTACTTC.

The V gene is TRBV27, the J gene TRBJ2-5, with 9 nucleotides matching TRBD1. The DNA end is a closer match to TRBJ2-7, so the J assignment may be wrong. The CDR3 covers 14 residues. Germline CDR1 MNHEY, CDR2 SMNVEV (reference sequence). CDR3 nucleotide sequence: TGTGCCAGCAGTCCTGGACAGGGGCATTACGAGCAGTACTTC. It is translated as CASSPGQGHYEQYF.

As for this clone: The identical CDR3 is also encoded by other nucleotide sequences in the sample. The V gene is TRBV6-5, the J gene TRBJ2-2, with unresolved D. V lost 0 bases and J lost 6, with 5 bases in between. The length of the CDR3 is 13 residues. CDR1 is MNHEY, CDR2 SVGAGI, per germline. CDR3 residues: CASSYSNSGELFF. The CDR3 DNA reads TGTGCCAGCAGTTACTCGAATTCCGGGGAGCTGTTTTTT.